This T cell receptor (beta chain) was sequenced for a study of T-cell memory formation after mild COVID-19. Study conclusions and caveats: Later expanders leaned toward CD4+, whereas clones contracting from day 15 to 85 were balanced CD4/CD8. Several responding clones turned up in pre-infection memory, indicating that cross-reactive memory may have taken part.

This CDR3 comprises 15 residues. V was cut by 4 bases and J by 5 bases, with 17 bases left in between. Germline CDR1 MNHNS, CDR2 SASEGT. Employing constant-segment primers, 5'RACE generated TCR alpha and TCR beta cDNA libraries bearing sample barcodes and UMIs. Using its own MiXCR run on the 5' RACE reads, TCRdb lists one record per CDR3 protein. The table includes 200,000 to 250,000 distinct CDR3 sequences, roughly a tenth detected once. Details on this clonotype: As yet, its antigen is unknown.

Sequencing input: PBMCs or a T cell subset sorted from them (not recorded which). The chain combines TRBV6-1 with TRBJ1-2; D remains unclear. This sequence originates from a man between 18 and 35 years old who had mild COVID-19 (a few samples of this study predate the infection). Cell type and time point are not known. In DNA form, the CDR3 reads TGTGCCAGCAGTGGTCATTCCGGGTCCGAATATGGCTACACCTTC. Protein product: CASSGHSGSEYGYTF.